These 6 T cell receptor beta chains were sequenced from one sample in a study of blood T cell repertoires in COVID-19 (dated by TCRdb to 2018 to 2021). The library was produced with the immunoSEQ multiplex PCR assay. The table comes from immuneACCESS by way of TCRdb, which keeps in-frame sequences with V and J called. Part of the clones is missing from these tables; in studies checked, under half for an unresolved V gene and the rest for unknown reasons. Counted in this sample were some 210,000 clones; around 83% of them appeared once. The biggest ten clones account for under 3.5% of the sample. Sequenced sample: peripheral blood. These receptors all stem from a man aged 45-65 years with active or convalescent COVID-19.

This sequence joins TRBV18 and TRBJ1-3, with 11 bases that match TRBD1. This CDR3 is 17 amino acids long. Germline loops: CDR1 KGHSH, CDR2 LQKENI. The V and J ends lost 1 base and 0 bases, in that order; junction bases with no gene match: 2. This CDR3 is CASSPRGQGDSGNTIYF. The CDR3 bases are TGTGCCAGCTCACCACGGGGACAGGGGGACTCTGGAAACACCATATATTTT. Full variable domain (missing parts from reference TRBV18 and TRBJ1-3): NAGVMQNPRHLVRRRGQEARLRCSPMKGHSHVYWYRQLPEEGLKFMVYLQKENIIDESGMPKERFSAEFPKEGPSILRIQQVVRGDSAAYFCASSPRGQGDSGNTIYFGEGSWLTVV.

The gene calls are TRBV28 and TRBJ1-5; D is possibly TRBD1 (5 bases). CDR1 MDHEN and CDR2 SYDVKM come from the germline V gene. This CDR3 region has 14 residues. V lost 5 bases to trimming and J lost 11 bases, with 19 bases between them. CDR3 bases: TGTGCCAGCAGTCTTAATCTACCCCCGGGGGCCCAGCATTTT. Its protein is CASSLNLPPGAQHF.

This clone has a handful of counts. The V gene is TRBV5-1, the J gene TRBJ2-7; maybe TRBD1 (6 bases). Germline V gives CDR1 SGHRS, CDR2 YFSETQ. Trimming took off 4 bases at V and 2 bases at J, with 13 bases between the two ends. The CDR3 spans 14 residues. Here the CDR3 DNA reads TGCGCCAGCAGCGTATTGGGACACACCTACGAGCAGTACTTC. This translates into CASSVLGHTYEQYF.

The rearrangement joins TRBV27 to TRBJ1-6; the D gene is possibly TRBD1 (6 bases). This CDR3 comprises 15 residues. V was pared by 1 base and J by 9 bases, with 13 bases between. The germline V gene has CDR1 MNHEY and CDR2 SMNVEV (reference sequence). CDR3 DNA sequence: TGTGCCAGCAGTTTATTGGCAGGGGTTACTTCACCCCTCCACTTT. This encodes CASSLLAGVTSPLHF.

CDR3 region: CASSPPGLAGEEQYF. The CDR3 nucleotides read TGTGCCAGCTCACCACCCGGACTAGCGGGAGAGGAGCAGTACTTC. The rearrangement uses TRBV18 and TRBJ2-7; TRBD2 aligns across 13 bases. The CDR3 runs 15 residues. CDR1 KGHSH and CDR2 LQKENI come from the germline V gene. J gave up 7 bases and V 0 bases, and 3 bases lay outside the gene matches.

In DNA, the CDR3 is TGCGCCAGCAGCCAAGAGTACCTACCCAACTATGGCTACACCTTC. Protein sequence: CASSQEYLPNYGYTF. The chain uses TRBV4-3 and TRBJ1-2; D is unclear. Trimming took off 0 bases at V and 2 bases at J, with 10 bases between the two ends. Per germline, CDR1 LGHNA and CDR2 YSLEER. This CDR3 region has 15 residues.